These T cell receptor beta chains were read from a single sample in a study of CD8 T cells in ankylosing spondylitis. TCRdb re-derived calls from the 5' RACE reads in MiXCR, one entry per CDR3 protein. This sample has about 39,000 distinct CDR3 sequences, with over 9% found just once. Sequenced sample: blood, either unsorted or a sorted T cell fraction (not recorded which). These TCRs come from a male donor with ankylosing spondylitis or in good health (not recorded which). The CDR3 runs from the conserved cysteine through the conserved F or W. A D gene is named only where the DNA matches it firmly. Clone size is shown for a subset of rows, as once, few, many or a class of expanded clone.

clone size	V gene	D gene	J gene	CDR3 protein	CDR3 DNA
many	TRBV29-1	-	TRBJ2-3	CSVSGVLRTDTQYF	TGCAGCGTTAGTGGGGTTTTGCGCACAGATACGCAGTATTTT
few	TRBV7-2	-	TRBJ2-5	CASSRGIGEGQYF	TGTGCCAGCAGCCGGGGGATCGGTGAGGGCCAGTACTTC
medium-sized	TRBV20-1	TRBD2	TRBJ2-1	CSTTGTSVSNEQFF	TGCAGTACGACCGGGACTAGCGTATCCAATGAGCAGTTCTTC
many	TRBV11-2	-	TRBJ2-1	CASSPGFLGNEQFF	TGTGCCAGCAGCCCGGGTTTTCTAGGGAATGAGCAGTTCTTC
many	TRBV5-1	-	TRBJ1-1	CASSSQNMNTEAFF	TGCGCCAGCAGCTCCCAGAATATGAACACTGAAGCTTTCTTT
many	TRBV6-2/TRBV6-3	TRBD2	TRBJ2-5	CASSYSKTSGRLKAETQYF	TGTGCCAGCAGTTACTCGAAGACTAGCGGGAGGTTGAAGGCAGAGACCCAGTACTTC
-	TRBV19	-	TRBJ2-7	CASSSGPYYEQYF	TGTGCCAGTAGCTCGGGTCCATACTACGAGCAGTACTTC
-	TRBV3-1	TRBD2	TRBJ2-2	CASSPGLEYTGELFF	TGTGCCAGCAGCCCGGGACTAGAGTACACCGGGGAGCTGTTTTTT
-	TRBV6-4	TRBD1	TRBJ1-5	CASSKGANQPQHF	TGTGCCAGCAGTAAGGGGGCGAATCAGCCCCAGCATTTT
many	TRBV20-1	-	TRBJ1-5	CSARPTIQGQPQHF	TGCAGTGCTAGACCGACTATACAGGGACAGCCCCAGCATTTT
few	TRBV7-6	-	TRBJ2-6	CASSLDRPSGANVLTF	TGTGCCAGCAGCTTAGACAGGCCCTCTGGGGCCAACGTCCTGACTTTC
-	TRBV15	-	TRBJ2-3	CATSRETKTQYF	TGTGCCACCAGCAGAGAAACGAAAACGCAGTATTTT
once	TRBV4-2	TRBD1	TRBJ2-5	CASSHRGLQETQYF	TGTGCCAGCAGCCACAGGGGGCTCCAAGAGACCCAGTACTTC
many	TRBV7-2	TRBD2	TRBJ2-3	CASSSLPHGRTSRAIADTQYF	TGTGCCAGCAGCTCCCTACCCCACGGGAGGACCTCCCGAGCGATCGCAGATACGCAGTATTTT
many	TRBV12-3/TRBV12-4	TRBD1	TRBJ2-2	CASSTGTGGRLLITGELFF	TGTGCCAGCAGCACTGGGACAGGGGGCAGGTTACTTATTACCGGGGAGCTGTTTTTT
many	TRBV20-1	TRBD2	TRBJ2-1	CSYSGRGNEQFF	TGCAGTTATAGCGGGAGGGGGAATGAGCAGTTCTTC
many	TRBV10-3	-	TRBJ2-7	CATDSGFLEQYF	TGTGCCACGGATAGCGGTTTCCTGGAGCAGTACTTC
many	TRBV29-1	-	TRBJ1-3	CSVLQGTSGNTIYF	TGCAGCGTCCTTCAGGGCACCTCTGGAAACACCATATATTTT
many	TRBV29-1	-	TRBJ2-7	CSVEDPFRDGSYEQYF	TGCAGCGTTGAAGACCCCTTCCGGGACGGTTCCTACGAGCAGTACTTC
-	TRBV15	-	TRBJ2-3	CATSRDPGRRADTQYF	TGTGCCACCAGCAGAGATCCCGGCCGAAGGGCAGATACGCAGTATTTT
few	TRBV29-1	-	TRBJ2-7	CSVKGGQTNYEQYF	TGCAGCGTCAAGGGCGGACAGACAAACTACGAGCAGTACTTC
many	TRBV6-5	-	TRBJ1-1	CASSSIYGSQAFF	TGTGCCAGCAGTTCTATATACGGCAGCCAGGCTTTCTTT
many	TRBV4-1	TRBD2	TRBJ2-1	CASSQEGGTSVFEQFF	TGCGCCAGCAGCCAAGAGGGCGGGACTAGCGTCTTTGAGCAGTTCTTC
-	TRBV7-3	-	TRBJ2-4	CASSSDNRDIQYF	TGTGCCAGCAGCTCGGACAATCGAGACATTCAGTACTTC
many	TRBV5-1	-	TRBJ2-2	CASFLNEAGGELFF	TGCGCCAGCTTCTTGAACGAAGCTGGCGGGGAGCTGTTTTTT
many	TRBV7-9	TRBD2	TRBJ2-7	CASSPSTSGSYEQYF	TGTGCCAGCAGCCCATCAACTAGCGGGAGTTACGAGCAGTACTTC
-	TRBV29-1	-	TRBJ1-1	CSIEDEGRTEAFF	TGCAGCATAGAAGACGAGGGTCGCACTGAAGCTTTCTTT
-	TRBV2	TRBD2	TRBJ2-5	CASRDYPLAGPRGPQYF	TGTGCCAGCAGGGACTACCCCTTAGCGGGACCCCGGGGTCCCCAGTACTTC
many	TRBV12-3/TRBV12-4	-	TRBJ2-7	CASSPTEAYEQYF	TGTGCCAGCAGCCCCACAGAAGCCTACGAGCAGTACTTC
many	TRBV20-1	TRBD1	TRBJ2-3	CSAGQGDTDTQYF	TGCAGTGCTGGACAGGGTGATACAGATACGCAGTATTTT
many	TRBV4-1	TRBD1	TRBJ1-2	CASSQPGTGALIYGYTF	TGCGCCAGCAGCCAGCCCGGGACAGGGGCGTTGATCTATGGCTACACCTTC
few	TRBV10-3	TRBD2	TRBJ2-3	CAISDALAGPTDTQYF	TGTGCCATCAGTGACGCACTAGCGGGACCCACAGATACGCAGTATTTT
many	TRBV20-1	TRBD2	TRBJ2-3	CSASSSGRGATDTQYF	TGCAGTGCCTCCTCTAGCGGGAGAGGGGCCACAGATACGCAGTATTTT
many	TRBV5-1	-	TRBJ2-7	CASSQKTEGYEQYF	TGCGCCAGCAGCCAAAAGACTGAGGGCTACGAGCAGTACTTC
many	TRBV21-1	-	TRBJ2-1	CASSSPNEQFF	TGTGCCAGCAGCAGCCCCAATGAGCAGTTCTTC
many	TRBV28	-	TRBJ1-2	CASSLGGISAVFNYGYTF	TGTGCCAGCAGTTTAGGGGGGATCTCCGCAGTTTTTAACTATGGCTACACCTTC
many	TRBV29-1	-	TRBJ2-3	CSVVRGITTDTQYF	TGCAGCGTGGTAAGGGGCATTACCACAGATACGCAGTATTTT
once	TRBV29-1	TRBD2	TRBJ2-3	CSVGQGGDTQYF	TGCAGCGTTGGTCAGGGAGGGGATACGCAGTATTTT
many	TRBV20-1	TRBD2	TRBJ2-1	CSARGLAGDGGRSEVF	TGCAGTGCTAGGGGACTAGCGGGGGACGGGGGGAGATCTGAGGTCTTC
-	TRBV7-2	-	TRBJ1-5	CASSLARGDAQPQHF	TGTGCCAGCAGCTTAGCGCGGGGGGACGCTCAGCCCCAGCATTTT
many	TRBV28	TRBD2	TRBJ2-5	CASRGSVGQETQYF	TGTGCCAGCCGCGGGAGTGTGGGTCAAGAGACCCAGTACTTC
many	TRBV15	-	TRBJ1-2	CATSRLGYGYTF	TGTGCCACCAGCAGGCTAGGCTATGGCTACACCTTC
many	TRBV10-3	TRBD1	TRBJ2-1	CAIRPGQGHEQFF	TGTGCCATCAGACCCGGACAGGGTCATGAGCAGTTCTTC
many	TRBV7-2	TRBD1	TRBJ1-5	CASSSGQGDQPQHF	TGTGCCAGCAGTTCTGGACAGGGAGACCAGCCCCAGCATTTT
many	TRBV20-1	-	TRBJ2-1	CSARDHGYEQFF	TGCAGTGCTAGAGATCACGGATATGAGCAGTTCTTC
many	TRBV20-1	-	TRBJ2-3	CSAHPWGNTDTQYF	TGCAGTGCCCATCCGTGGGGGAACACAGATACGCAGTATTTT
many	TRBV10-3	-	TRBJ2-5	CATAGSGRIETQYF	TGTGCGACCGCAGGGTCAGGGAGAATTGAGACCCAGTACTTC
-	TRBV29-1	-	TRBJ1-4	CSVERENEKLFF	TGCAGCGTTGAAAGGGAGAATGAAAAACTGTTTTTT
many	TRBV12-3/TRBV12-4	-	TRBJ1-1	CASSLDRMNTEAFF	TGTGCCAGCAGTTTAGACAGGATGAACACTGAAGCTTTCTTT
-	TRBV5-4	TRBD2	TRBJ2-1	CASRADLAGNNEQFF	TGTGCCAGCAGGGCCGATCTAGCGGGGAACAATGAGCAGTTCTTC
many	TRBV4-3	TRBD2	TRBJ2-7	CASSQGVLSSGEGEQYF	TGCGCCAGCAGCCAAGGAGTCCTATCTAGCGGGGAAGGGGAGCAGTACTTC
many	TRBV5-1	TRBD1	TRBJ1-2	CASSPTTGQGGWYGYTF	TGCGCCAGCAGTCCAACCACCGGACAGGGAGGTTGGTATGGCTACACCTTC
many	TRBV24-1	-	TRBJ2-2	CATSDSGLNGGELFF	TGTGCCACCAGTGATTCGGGACTGAACGGAGGGGAGCTGTTTTTT
many	TRBV29-1	-	TRBJ2-3	CSVDWGMSTDTQYF	TGCAGCGTTGACTGGGGCATGAGCACAGATACGCAGTATTTT
many	TRBV7-2	-	TRBJ2-7	CASSLKIRPPYEQYF	TGTGCCAGCAGCTTAAAAATCCGGCCTCCGTACGAGCAGTACTTC